The 31 T cell receptor beta chains below were found in one sample sequenced in a study of T cells after posttransplantation cyclophosphamide. The assay was immunoSEQ multiplex PCR, and TCRdb's table has in-frame clones only and misses some. The sample shows about 6,000 clones, roughly 98% of them seen only once. The sequenced sample consisted of memory CD4+ T cells sorted from PBMCs. Receptors originate from a man in his forties in good health, CMV-negative, and a related stem cell transplant donor.

The rearrangement links TRBV7-2 to TRBJ2-5; possible D gene TRBD1, 8 bases. CDR3 size: 14 residues. Germline CDR1 reads SGHTA; CDR2 reads FQGNSA. The V gene lost 5 bases and the J gene lost 4 bases, with 14 bases spanning the gap. The DNA of the CDR3 is TGTGCCAGCAGCCAAAACAGGGGGGGAGAGACCCAGTACTTC. Its protein product is CASSQNRGGETQYF.

This clone was recorded once. This CDR3 is CASSLRGTHSGANVLTF. DNA of the CDR3: TGTGCCAGCAGCTTAAGGGGGACCCACTCTGGGGCCAACGTCCTGACTTTC. J is TRBJ2-6 and V is TRBV7-8, with D maybe TRBD1 (6 bases). The CDR3 has 17 residues. Germline values: CDR1 SGHVS, CDR2 FQNEAQ. With 2 bases removed from V and 0 bases from J, the gap between germline ends came to 11 bases.

This chain uses TRBV7-2 with TRBJ2-5; 8 bases line up with TRBD1. The DNA end favors TRBJ2-7, so the J call may be wrong. The length of the CDR3 is 15 residues. Germline V gene sequence: CDR1 SGHTA, CDR2 FQGNSA. CDR3 sequence (DNA): TGTGCCAGCACCTCCGACGGGACAGGCTCCTACGAGCAGTACTTC. Translated, it gives CASTSDGTGSYEQYF.

The chain has TRBV4-1 and TRBJ1-2; TRBD1 agrees at 7 bases. CDR1 MGHRA and CDR2 YSYEKL come from the germline V gene. V lost 3 bases to trimming and J lost 12 bases; unmatched junction nucleotides: 7. The CDR3 loop spans 12 amino acids. The CDR3 region is CASSHPQGENTF. Here the CDR3 DNA reads TGCGCCAGCAGCCATCCCCAGGGGGAAAACACCTTC.

Worth noting for this clone: One end of the junction varies from germline; a read error may be responsible. This CDR3 reads CASSSFFQGDNSGYTF. The CDR3 nucleotides are TGTGCCAGCAGTTCATTCTTCCAGGGGGACAACTCTGGCTACACCTTC. V and J are TRBV28 and TRBJ1-2; the match to TRBD1 covers 7 bases. Germline V lookup: CDR1 MDHEN, CDR2 SYDVKM. This CDR3 is 16 amino acids long.

Regarding this clone: This specimen includes other DNA sequences encoding the same CDR3. The chain links TRBV28 to TRBJ2-5; TRBD2 agrees at 8 bases. V lost 7 bases to trimming and J lost 5 bases; unmatched junction nucleotides: 12. CDR1 is MDHEN, CDR2 SYDVKM, per germline. This CDR3 is 15 amino acids long. The CDR3 DNA sequence: TGTGCCAGCAAGGGGACGGGGGGGCCAGGGGAGACCCAGTACTTC. Encoded protein: CASKGTGGPGETQYF.

CDR3 DNA sequence: TGTGCCAGCAGTGGGGGAAGGGGGCAGGATGGCTACACCTTC. Its protein is CASSGGRGQDGYTF. The chain combines TRBV28 with TRBJ1-2; 7 bases are a match to TRBD1. CDR3 size: 14 residues. V shed 5 bases, J shed 6 bases, and the junction held 9 bases outside the gene matches. From germline, CDR1 is MDHEN and CDR2 SYDVKM.

The V and J genes are TRBV27 and TRBJ2-1, with 10 bases fitting TRBD2. Germline-derived CDR1 and CDR2 are MNHEY and SMNVEV (reference sequence). The V segment lost 5 bases and the J segment 5 bases; nucleotides outside the gene matches: 15. This CDR3 has 18 amino acids. CDR3 region: CASSARPPLAGGHNEQFF. The CDR3 DNA sequence: TGTGCCAGCAGTGCCCGCCCCCCATTAGCGGGAGGACACAATGAGCAGTTCTTC.

This clone came up once. The chain couples TRBV19 to TRBJ2-5, with D maybe TRBD2 (5 bases). V lost 4 bases to trimming and J lost 10 bases, with 10 bases between them. Germline-derived CDR1 and CDR2 are LNHDA and SQIVND (reference sequence). The CDR3 loop spans 11 amino acids. DNA for the CDR3: TGTGCCAGTAGTACCGGACGGGACCAGTACTTC. It yields the protein CASSTGRDQYF.

The J gene is TRBJ2-1, the V gene TRBV2; 7 positions agree with TRBD2. This CDR3 spans 15 amino acids. CDR1 is SNHLY, CDR2 FYNNEI, per germline. The ends lost 4 bases at V and 7 bases at J; junction bases unmatched: 10. The DNA for the CDR3 is TGTGCCAGCAGTGGAGGCGGGAGACGGCCGAATGAGCAGTTCTTC. It codes for CASSGGGRRPNEQFF.

This clone appeared once. The rearrangement uses TRBV19 and TRBJ1-1; TRBD1 matches 8 bases. J was trimmed by 4 bases and V by 7 bases; bases with no gene match: 8. This CDR3 region has 14 residues. Per the germline V gene, CDR1 is LNHDA and CDR2 is SQIVND (reference sequence). Here the CDR3 reads CASIRTGRSTEAFF. The CDR3 region has the DNA TGTGCCAGTATCCGGACAGGGAGGTCCACTGAAGCTTTCTTT.

This rearrangement joins TRBV28 to TRBJ2-7, with 9 bases matching TRBD1. The V gene's germline CDR1 is MDHEN and CDR2 SYDVKM. V was pared by 5 bases and J by 4 bases, with 9 bases of the junction left unmatched. The CDR3 length is 15 residues. The CDR3 loop reads CASSGPGQGGYEQYF. CDR3 DNA: TGTGCCAGCAGTGGACCGGGACAGGGTGGATACGAGCAGTACTTC.

This chain connects TRBV11-3 to TRBJ2-1; TRBD2 agrees at 7 bases. The CDR3 is made up of 15 amino acids. CDR1 SGHNT and CDR2 YENEEA come from the germline V gene. The V gene end was trimmed by 5 bases and the J gene end by 6 bases; junction bases not matched to a gene: 10. The CDR3 nucleotides are TGTGCCAGCAGCGCTCTAGCGGCCCTGGGCAATGAGCAGTTCTTC. This gives the protein CASSALAALGNEQFF.

CDR3 sequence reads: CASSSRRDRHGYTF. DNA of the CDR3: TGTGCCAGCAGCTCGCGGCGGGATCGTCATGGCTACACCTTC. This chain uses TRBV11-1 with TRBJ1-2; D remains ambiguous. The CDR3 is made up of 14 amino acids. Trimming removed 4 bases from V and 6 bases from J, with 15 bases in between. The germline CDR1 and CDR2 sequences are SGHAT and FQDESV (reference sequence).

The rearrangement joins TRBV6-6 to TRBJ2-3; D may be TRBD2 (5 bases). The length of the CDR3 is 15 residues. CDR1 and CDR2 from the germline V gene are MNHNY and SVGAGI (reference sequence). V lost 7 bases and J lost 2, with 16 bases in between. The DNA for the CDR3 is TGTGCCAGCAAAGAACGAAACGGGGTCACAGATACGCAGTATTTT. This sequence encodes CASKERNGVTDTQYF.

The chain uses TRBV4-1 and TRBJ2-1, with D possibly being TRBD1 (5 bases). The CDR3 spans 16 residues. Deletions cut 3 bases from V and 4 bases from J, with 16 bases between. Germline V gene data show CDR1 as MGHRA and CDR2 as YSYEKL. This CDR3 is CASSQPGRDRYNEQFF. The CDR3 DNA follows: TGCGCCAGCAGCCAGCCTGGTCGTGACAGATACAATGAGCAGTTCTTC.

The V call is TRBV9, the J call TRBJ2-3, with D possibly matching TRBD1 (6 bases). The CDR3 covers 15 residues. The V and J ends lost 4 bases and 0 bases respectively, with 12 bases between them. CDR1 is SGDLS, CDR2 YYNGEE, per germline. DNA for the CDR3: TGTGCCAGCAGCCAGGGGTGGGGTAGCACAGATACGCAGTATTTT. It codes for CASSQGWGSTDTQYF.

V is TRBV6-1 and J is TRBJ1-2; D remains ambiguous. CDR1 is MNHNS and CDR2 is SASEGT in the germline V gene. The CDR3 sequence is 13 residues long. Trimming left V 5 bases short and J 2 bases short, with 9 bases between. CDR3: CASSRAGNYGYTF. CDR3 DNA sequence: TGTGCCAGCAGTCGGGCGGGGAACTATGGCTACACCTTC.

The CDR3 nucleotides read TGTGCCAGCAGCTTAGAGGGACAGGTTTTTTCCTACGAGCAGTACTTC. Protein product: CASSLEGQVFSYEQYF. V gene TRBV11-2 combines with J gene TRBJ2-7; 8 bases agree with TRBD1. Trimming took 0 bases from V and 1 from J; bases not matched to a gene: 5. The CDR3 runs to 16 residues. The germline gives CDR1 SGHAT, CDR2 FQNNGV.

V gene TRBV11-3 combines with J gene TRBJ1-1; D is undetermined. V lost 6 bases and J 7 bases, leaving 15 bases between the germline ends. The CDR3 consists of 13 residues. The germline V gene has CDR1 SGHNT and CDR2 YENEEA. The CDR3 DNA sequence: TGTGCCAGCAGTCTAACCACGACGGGTGAAGCTTTCTTT. It is translated as CASSLTTTGEAFF.

The chain is built from TRBV5-1 and TRBJ1-2, with 7 nucleotides matching TRBD1. This CDR3 has 15 residues. V gave up 2 bases and J gave up 0 bases; unmatched junction bases: 4. CDR1 and CDR2 (germline): SGHRS, YFSETQ. The CDR3: CASSFTGDTNYGYTF. CDR3 in DNA: TGCGCCAGCAGCTTTACAGGGGACACTAACTATGGCTACACCTTC.

V and J are TRBV5-1 and TRBJ1-5; 9 bases agree with TRBD1. Trimming removed 0 bases from V and 0 bases from J; junction bases left unmatched: 4. Germline lookup yields CDR1 SGHRS and CDR2 YFSETQ. The CDR3 is 17 amino acids. CDR3: CASSLAGTGYSNQPQHF. The CDR3 region has the DNA TGCGCCAGCAGCTTGGCCGGGACAGGGTATAGCAATCAGCCCCAGCATTTT.

The rearrangement joins TRBV5-6 to TRBJ1-6, with D perhaps matching TRBD1 (6 bases). Germline-derived CDR1 and CDR2 are SGHDT and YYEEEE. Trimming took off 6 bases at V and 8 bases at J, with 15 bases between the two ends. The CDR3 sequence is 14 residues long. The CDR3 region is CASTRRGPDSPLHF. CDR3 in DNA: TGTGCCAGCACTAGGCGGGGGCCGGATTCACCCCTCCACTTT.

V is TRBV27 and J is TRBJ2-3; 9 positions match TRBD1. Germline loops: CDR1 MNHEY, CDR2 SMNVEV (reference sequence). The CDR3 runs 14 residues. The ends lost 9 bases at V and 2 bases at J; junction bases unmatched: 6. CDR3 protein: CASYGQGITDTQYF. In nucleotides, the CDR3 is TGTGCCAGTTACGGACAGGGGATCACAGATACGCAGTATTTT.

CDR3 bases: TGTGCCAGCAGTTTTGCAGGGTCCGGGGAGCTGTTTTTT. This codes for CASSFAGSGELFF. The V gene is TRBV7-9, the J gene TRBJ2-2, with D possibly TRBD1 on 5 matching bases. The CDR3 is made up of 13 amino acids. Germline CDR1 is SEHNR and CDR2 is FQNEAQ (reference sequence). V lost 6 bases and J 6 bases, leaving 11 bases between the germline ends. Looking up the rest from reference TRBV7-9 and TRBJ2-2 gives the full variable domain: DTGVSQNPRHKITKRGQNVTFRCDPISEHNRLYWYRQTLGQGPEFLTYFQNEAQLEKSRLLSDRFSAERPKGSFSTLEIQRTEQGDSAMYLCASSFAGSGELFFGEGSRLTVL.

The CDR3 spells CASSESLDSATNEKLFF. CDR3 nucleotide sequence: TGCGCCAGCAGTGAGTCACTTGACAGCGCAACTAATGAAAAACTGTTTTTT. V and J are TRBV10-2 and TRBJ1-4, with D possibly TRBD1 on 5 matching bases. The CDR3 loop spans 17 amino acids. Germline CDR1 and CDR2: WSHSY and SAAADI. V was trimmed by 0 bases and J by 0 bases, leaving 11 bases between them.

The rearrangement links TRBV11-2 to TRBJ2-5; 9 bases fit TRBD2. With V trimmed by 6 bases and J by 4 bases, 9 bases remained unmatched. Germline CDR1 is SGHAT and CDR2 is FQNNGV. The CDR3 has 15 residues. The CDR3 reads CASRRLAGRRETQYF. The CDR3 coding sequence is TGTGCCAGCAGGCGCCTAGCGGGGCGAAGAGAGACCCAGTACTTC. The full variable domain, with the rest looked up from reference TRBV11-2 and TRBJ2-5, is EAGVAQSPRYKIIEKRQSVAFWCNPISGHATLYWYQQILGQGPKLLIQFQNNGVVDDSQLPKDRFSAERLKGVDSTLKIQPAKLEDSAVYLCASRRLAGRRETQYFGPGTRLLVL.

The chain employs TRBV2 and TRBJ2-7, with D maybe TRBD2 (6 bases). The CDR3 sequence is 12 residues long. Germline V gene data show CDR1 as SNHLY and CDR2 as FYNNEI. V shed 5 bases and J shed 12 bases, with 17 bases lying between them. In DNA form, the CDR3 reads TGTGCCAGCAGTACCCAGGAGGGGTGGTGGTACTTC. Amino acids: CASSTQEGWWYF.

The J gene is TRBJ2-1, the V gene TRBV28; D is uncertain. Germline CDR1 reads MDHEN; CDR2 reads SYDVKM. The length of the CDR3 is 15 residues. Trimming stripped 5 bases from V and 3 bases from J, with 14 bases between. CDR3 DNA sequence: TGTGCCAGCAGTCAGGTGCCGTCCGACTACAATGAGCAGTTCTTC. Translation gives CASSQVPSDYNEQFF.

The chain employs TRBV5-1 and TRBJ2-5; 10 bases line up with TRBD2. This CDR3 is 16 amino acids long. J was trimmed by 2 bases and V by 0 bases; bases with no gene match: 4. Germline-derived CDR1 and CDR2 are SGHRS and YFSETQ. The CDR3 bases are TGCGCCAGCAGCTTGGGTGTGACTAGCGGGCAAGAGACCCAGTACTTC. Translated: CASSLGVTSGQETQYF. The whole variable domain, filled in from reference TRBV5-1 and TRBJ2-5, reads KAGVTQTPRYLIKTRGQQVTLSCSPISGHRSVSWYQQTPGQGLQFLFEYFSETQRNKGNFPGRFSGRQFSNSRSEMNVSTLELGDSALYLCASSLGVTSGQETQYFGPGTRLLVL.

The V gene is TRBV5-6, the J gene TRBJ2-1, with D perhaps TRBD2 (6 bases). This CDR3 region has 17 residues. The ends were cut back, 2 bases at V and 2 bases at J, with 17 bases in the middle. The V gene's germline CDR1 is SGHDT and CDR2 YYEEEE. The CDR3 region has the DNA TGTGCCAGCAGCTTTGGAGCCGGGACTTCCACCTACAATGAGCAGTTCTTC. The encoded protein is CASSFGAGTSTYNEQFF. The full variable domain, in which reference TRBV5-6 and TRBJ2-1 provide the parts outside the CDR3, is DAGVTQSPTHLIKTRGQQVTLRCSPKSGHDTVSWYQQALGQGPQFIFQYYEEEERQRGNFPDRFSGHQFPNYSSELNVNALLLGDSALYLCASSFGAGTSTYNEQFFGPGTRLTVL.